The sample holds a few counts of the clone carrying this T cell receptor beta chain. The data are from a study of T cells in Graves' hyperthyroidism and ophthalmopathy. Amplification of TCR beta CDR3 regions used RNA as the template. During a first-round RT-PCR of the TCR CDR3, the HTBI primer set was used. TCRdb re-derived calls from the multiplex PCR reads in MiXCR, one entry per CDR3 protein. The repertoire holds around 350,000 distinct CDR3 sequences, with approximately 19% as singletons. The V gene's germline CDR1 is SEHNR and CDR2 FQNEAQ (reference sequence). Trimming left V 3 bases short and J 7 bases short, with 12 bases between. The CDR3 loop spans 13 amino acids.

This chain joins TRBV7-9 and TRBJ1-1; D possibly corresponds to TRBD1 (6 bases). Specimen: blood. This TCR was recovered from a woman under 30 with Graves' hyperthyroidism. The CDR3 nucleotides read TGTGCCAGCAGCTTCGGGGGGGCCAATGAAGCTTTCTTT. Protein product: CASSFGGANEAFF.